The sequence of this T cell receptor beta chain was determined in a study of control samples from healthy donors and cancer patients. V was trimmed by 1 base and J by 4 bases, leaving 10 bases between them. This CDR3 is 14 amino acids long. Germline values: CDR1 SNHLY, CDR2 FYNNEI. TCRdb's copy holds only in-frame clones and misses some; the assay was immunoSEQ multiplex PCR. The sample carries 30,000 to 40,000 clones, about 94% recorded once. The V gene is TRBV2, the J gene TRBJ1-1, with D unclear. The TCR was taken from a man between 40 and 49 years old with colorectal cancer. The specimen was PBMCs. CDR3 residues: CASSEDLLVTEAFF. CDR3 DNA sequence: TGTGCCAGCAGTGAAGACCTCCTGGTCACTGAAGCTTTCTTT.